These 14 T cell receptor beta chains came from one sample sequenced in a study of blood T cell repertoires in COVID-19. The table came from immunoSEQ multiplex PCR; TCRdb's copy has only in-frame clones and leaves some out. The sample consists of 150,000 to 200,000 clones, 81% of them appearing once. Material for sequencing was peripheral blood. The receptor source for this set is a middle-aged woman with COVID-19, enrolled during active disease.

The rearrangement links TRBV11-2 to TRBJ2-5, with D perhaps matching TRBD2 (5 bases). Between the trimmed V and J ends, which lost 5 bases and 4 bases, there was a span of 14 bases. Germline CDR1 and CDR2: SGHAT and FQNNGV. The CDR3 extends over 14 amino acids. CDR3 protein: CASSPTSRGETQYF. The CDR3 DNA follows: TGTGCCAGCAGCCCCACATCCCGGGGAGAGACCCAGTACTTC.

The chain links TRBV30 to TRBJ1-2; TRBD1 might be the D (5 bases). Looked up from germline, CDR1 is GTSNPN and CDR2 is SVGIG (reference sequence). This CDR3 is 13 amino acids long. V was pared by 2 bases and J by 3 bases, with 10 bases between. The CDR3 DNA reads as TGTGCCTGGAGTCCTACCAGGGACTATGGCTACACCTTC. Amino acid sequence: CAWSPTRDYGYTF.

V and J are TRBV3-1 (or the pseudogene TRBV3-2) and TRBJ1-2; TRBD1 agrees at 7 bases. Germline V gene lookup returns CDR1 LGHDT and CDR2 YNNKEL (reference sequence). CDR3 length: 12 amino acids. The junction had 7 bases not matched to a gene; V was cut back by 7 bases and J by 8 bases. The CDR3 DNA sequence: TGTGCCAGCACGGACAGGATAACGGGCTACACCTTC. This sequence encodes CASTDRITGYTF.

The chain joins TRBV19 to TRBJ1-5; 8 bases fit TRBD1. The CDR3 length is 15 residues. Germline CDR1 is LNHDA and CDR2 is SQIVND (reference sequence). Trimming cost V 4 bases and J 7 bases; bases outside gene matches: 9. The CDR3 nucleotides read TGTGCCAGTAGTACCTCCGACAGGGGCTGGCAGCCCCAGCATTTT. Translated, it gives CASSTSDRGWQPQHF.

The V call is TRBV28, the J call TRBJ1-2; D perhaps matches TRBD1 (6 bases). V lost 3 bases and J lost 2, with 7 bases in between. This CDR3 region has 13 residues. The germline V gene encodes CDR1 MDHEN and CDR2 SYDVKM. Written as DNA, the CDR3 is TGTGCCAGCAGTTTTGACAGGAACTATGGCTACACCTTC. Its protein is CASSFDRNYGYTF.

The chain carries TRBV5-1 and TRBJ2-3; 7 bases match TRBD2. Germline V gene lookup returns CDR1 SGHRS and CDR2 YFSETQ. J lost 0 bases, V lost 4 bases, and 5 bases had no gene match. CDR3 size: 15 residues. The CDR3 here is CASSGTISSTDTQYF. In nucleotides, the CDR3 is TGCGCCAGCAGCGGGACTATATCTAGCACAGATACGCAGTATTTT.

This chain connects TRBV11-2 to TRBJ2-7; D is unresolved. Trimming removed 3 bases at V and 3 bases at J, with 3 bases between. CDR1 is SGHAT and CDR2 is FQNNGV in the germline V gene. The CDR3 has 11 residues. The CDR3 region has the DNA TGTGCCAGCAGCTTCCACTACGAGCAGTACGTC. It is translated as CASSFHYEQYV.

The V and J genes are TRBV7-9 and TRBJ1-2; D remains ambiguous. Trimming removed 5 bases from V and 4 bases from J, with 17 bases in between. The CDR3 is 15 amino acids. Germline CDR1 and CDR2: SEHNR and FQNEAQ (reference sequence). The CDR3 DNA is TGTGCCAGCAGCCGTCCCGGGTCTAACCTCTATGGCTACACCTTC. Its protein product is CASSRPGSNLYGYTF.

The rearrangement uses TRBV7-9 and TRBJ1-1; TRBD1 is a possible D gene (6 bases). The V and J ends lost 5 bases and 6 bases respectively, with 19 bases between them. Looked up from germline, CDR1 is SEHNR and CDR2 is FQNEAQ (reference sequence). This CDR3 has 15 residues. The DNA for the CDR3 is TGTGCCAGCAGCACCGTGACAGGCACTGAGTCTGAAGCTTTCTTT. Translating gives CASSTVTGTESEAFF.

CDR3 sequence: CASSQPAFGSSYEQYF. The CDR3 nucleotides are TGTGCCAGCAGCCAACCCGCCTTCGGGAGCTCCTACGAGCAGTACTTC. The rearrangement joins TRBV28 to TRBJ2-7; the D gene is possibly TRBD2 (6 bases). CDR3 size: 16 residues. CDR1 MDHEN and CDR2 SYDVKM come from the germline V gene. Trimming stripped 6 bases from V and 0 bases from J, with 18 bases between. Full variable domain (remainder filled in from reference TRBV28 and TRBJ2-7): DVKVTQSSRYLVKRTGEKVFLECVQDMDHENMFWYRQDPGLGLRLIYFSYDVKMKEKGDIPEGYSVSREKKERFSLILESASTNQTSMYLCASSQPAFGSSYEQYFGPGTRLTVT.

Here the CDR3 DNA reads TGTGCCAGCATAAGCGGGAGTGGCACCGGGGAGCTGTTTTTT. Protein product: CASISGSGTGELFF. The J gene is TRBJ2-2, the V gene TRBV28; TRBD2 aligns across 8 bases. CDR3 size: 14 residues. V lost 7 bases to trimming and J lost 4 bases; unmatched junction nucleotides: 5. The germline V gene encodes CDR1 MDHEN and CDR2 SYDVKM.

J is TRBJ2-7 and V is TRBV27; D gene uncertain. V was trimmed by 3 bases and J by 0 bases, leaving 9 bases between them. Germline V gene sequence: CDR1 MNHEY, CDR2 SMNVEV (reference sequence). This CDR3 has 14 amino acids. Here the CDR3 DNA reads TGTGCCAGCAGTTTCTCTGCTAACTCCTACGAGCAGTACTTC. Translating gives CASSFSANSYEQYF.

This clone showed up just a few times. The chain recombines TRBV2 with TRBJ2-4; a possible D gene is TRBD2 (6 bases). V lost 3 bases and J lost 7, with 16 bases in between. Germline values: CDR1 SNHLY, CDR2 FYNNEI. This CDR3 has 15 residues. In DNA form, the CDR3 reads TGTGCCAGCAGTGACCCAGCGGGCAAGGGGAACATTCAGTACTTC. Encoded protein: CASSDPAGKGNIQYF.

This chain connects TRBV5-1 to TRBJ1-1, with TRBD1 matching 10 bases. This CDR3 has 16 amino acids. J was trimmed by 1 base and V by 7 bases; bases with no gene match: 10. The V gene's germline CDR1 is SGHRS and CDR2 YFSETQ. CDR3 DNA: TGCGCCAGCCAACGGGGGACAGGGGCGAGGAACACTGAAGCTTTCTTT. As protein: CASQRGTGARNTEAFF.